This is a list of T cell receptor beta chains from one sample in a study of T cell repertoires in cytomegalovirus infection. TCRdb recomputed calls from the reads with MiXCR, one row per CDR3 protein. The data contain fewer than 250,000 distinct CDR3 sequences, approximately 13% of them singletons. The sequenced sample was PBMCs. The receptors come from a human donor in good health (CMV status not recorded). Some clones in this sample may be carry-over from other donors' samples. Each CDR3 is given with its conserved first and last residue. D genes are given only for firm matches. Size values are once, few and many counts, or a class for expanded clones, and some rows have none.

size	V	J	D	CDR3	DNA
many	TRBV29-1	TRBJ1-1	.	CSVYEGPVSTEAFF	TGCAGCGTTTACGAGGGGCCAGTCAGCACTGAAGCTTTCTTT
few	TRBV7-2	TRBJ2-4	.	CASSLVVLAKNIQYF	TGTGCCAGCAGCTTAGTCGTTCTAGCCAAAAACATTCAGTACTTC
few	TRBV14	TRBJ2-7	.	CASSQGVQGFYEQYF	TGTGCCAGCAGCCAAGGGGTACAGGGATTCTACGAGCAGTACTTC
few	TRBV6-1	TRBJ2-1	.	CASRSSGGAYEQFF	TGTGCCAGCAGGTCCTCAGGGGGGGCCTATGAGCAGTTCTTC
few	TRBV29-1	TRBJ1-1	.	CSVGGGFMNTEAFF	TGCAGCGTTGGGGGCGGATTTATGAACACTGAAGCTTTCTTT
.	TRBV6-5	TRBJ2-3	TRBD2	CASRDTSGPRDTQYF	TGTGCCAGCAGGGATACTAGCGGGCCGAGGGATACGCAGTATTTT
many	TRBV29-1	TRBJ1-1	TRBD1	CSVAGQANTEAFF	TGCAGCGTGGCGGGACAGGCGAACACTGAAGCTTTCTTT
many	TRBV7-6	TRBJ2-6	TRBD1	CASSLEGARGANVLTF	TGTGCCAGCAGCTTAGAGGGGGCGCGGGGGGCCAACGTCCTGACTTTC
few	TRBV28	TRBJ2-7	.	CASSPPGLEQYF	TGTGCCAGCAGCCCCCCCGGGCTCGAGCAGTACTTC
few	TRBV14	TRBJ2-3	.	CASSYTYTQYF	TGTGCCAGCAGCTATACATATACGCAGTATTTT
many	TRBV7-2	TRBJ2-2	.	CASSLYTQGRGELFF	TGTGCCAGCAGCTTATATACTCAGGGAAGGGGGGAGCTGTTTTTT
.	TRBV25-1	TRBJ2-7	.	CASSDGLSYEQYF	TGTGCCAGCAGTGATGGTCTCTCCTACGAGCAGTACTTC
few	TRBV25-1	TRBJ2-6	.	CASSEWTASGANVLTF	TGTGCCAGCAGTGAATGGACAGCCTCTGGGGCCAACGTCCTGACTTTC
many	TRBV7-2	TRBJ2-7	.	CASSSQGGTYEQYF	TGTGCCAGCAGCTCCCAGGGGGGAACCTACGAGCAGTACTTC
.	TRBV10-3	TRBJ2-6	.	CAISESGGANVLTF	TGTGCCATCAGTGAGTCAGGTGGGGCCAACGTCCTGACTTTC
.	TRBV4-1	TRBJ1-2	TRBD1	CASSQEVGDRRNYGYTF	TGTGCCAGCAGCCAAGAGGTAGGGGACAGGAGAAACTATGGCTACACCTTC
.	TRBV3-1	TRBJ2-1	TRBD2	CASSQDLTSGYNEQFF	TGTGCCAGCAGCCAAGATCTAACTAGCGGGTACAATGAGCAGTTCTTC
few	TRBV19	TRBJ1-1	.	CASSNAGNTEAFF	TGTGCCAGTAGTAATGCGGGAAACACTGAAGCTTTCTTT
many	TRBV7-2	TRBJ2-5	TRBD2	CASTLAGGPQETQYF	TGTGCCAGCACCTTAGCGGGAGGCCCCCAAGAGACCCAGTACTTC
.	TRBV6-1	TRBJ2-1	.	CASSESRRNEQFF	TGTGCCAGCAGTGAGTCGCGTCGCAATGAGCAGTTCTTC
many	TRBV6-2/TRBV6-3	TRBJ2-7	TRBD1	CASSFSPGQSYEQYF	TGTGCCAGCAGTTTTTCACCGGGACAGTCCTACGAGCAGTACTTC
many	TRBV7-2	TRBJ2-7	.	CASSPADGYEQYF	TGTGCCAGCAGCCCCGCGGACGGCTACGAGCAGTACTTC
many	TRBV7-2	TRBJ1-1	.	CASSGYRVENTEAFF	TGTGCCAGCAGCGGATACAGGGTAGAGAACACTGAAGCTTTCTTT
many	TRBV7-2	TRBJ1-6	.	CASSYEGGSLHF	TGTGCCAGCAGTTATGAGGGTGGATCCCTCCACTTT
many	TRBV7-2	TRBJ2-7	.	CASSLDFYEQYF	TGTGCCAGCAGCTTGGACTTCTACGAGCAGTACTTC
many	TRBV6-2/TRBV6-3	TRBJ2-7	.	CASSYSQNYEQYF	TGTGCCAGCAGTTATAGTCAGAACTACGAGCAGTACTTC
.	TRBV29-1	TRBJ1-2	.	CSVERGGYGYTF	TGCAGCGTTGAAAGGGGAGGCTATGGCTACACCTTC
many	TRBV7-2	TRBJ2-1	TRBD2	CASSLRLAGGPEQFF	TGTGCCAGCAGCTTAAGACTAGCGGGAGGGCCTGAGCAGTTCTTC
many	TRBV7-2	TRBJ2-1	.	CASSGSLPGTASWNEQFF	TGTGCCAGCAGCGGGTCCCTCCCGGGGACTGCCTCTTGGAATGAGCAGTTCTTC
few	TRBV20-1	TRBJ1-3	TRBD1	CSARASDRESGNTIYF	TGCAGTGCTAGAGCCAGCGACAGGGAGTCTGGAAACACCATATATTTT
many	TRBV7-2	TRBJ2-1	TRBD2	CASSRSSSGGVGEQFF	TGTGCCAGCAGCCGTTCCTCTAGCGGAGGGGTAGGGGAGCAGTTCTTC
few	TRBV29-1	TRBJ2-3	.	CSFSLGGGRGTDTQYF	TGCAGCTTCTCATTGGGGGGGGGCCGGGGCACAGATACGCAGTATTTT
many	TRBV19	TRBJ2-1	TRBD2	CASSSQREGRRNEQFF	TGTGCCAGTAGTTCTCAGCGGGAGGGCCGTCGGAATGAGCAGTTCTTC
many	TRBV7-2	TRBJ2-7	TRBD1	CASSLKGQGAYEQYF	TGTGCCAGCAGCTTAAAGGGACAGGGGGCCTACGAGCAGTACTTC
many	TRBV25-1	TRBJ2-7	TRBD1	CASRVGTGNEQYF	TGTGCCAGCAGGGTGGGGACAGGGAACGAGCAGTACTTC
many	TRBV7-9	TRBJ1-1	.	CASPPRDKDFSNTEAFF	TGTGCCAGCCCCCCCAGGGACAAGGACTTCAGCAACACTGAAGCTTTCTTT
many	TRBV5-1	TRBJ1-1	.	CASSLSITNTEAFF	TGCGCCAGCAGCTTGTCCATCACGAACACTGAAGCTTTCTTT
many	TRBV7-2	TRBJ1-2	.	CASSSRLGDGYTF	TGTGCCAGCAGTTCCCGTCTGGGGGACGGCTACACCTTC
.	TRBV19	TRBJ2-7	TRBD2	CASRAGVYDEQYF	TGTGCCAGTAGGGCGGGAGTTTACGACGAGCAGTACTTC
many	TRBV18	TRBJ2-1	TRBD2	CASSFATSGRSEQFF	TGTGCCAGCTCCTTCGCTACTAGCGGGAGAAGTGAGCAGTTCTTC
many	TRBV7-2	TRBJ2-1	.	CASSLPSYDEQFF	TGTGCCAGCAGCTTACCTAGCTACGATGAGCAGTTCTTC